This T cell receptor beta chain was sequenced during a study of blood T cell repertoires in COVID-19. Measured with immunoSEQ multiplex PCR; TCRdb has only the in-frame clones, and not every one. Of some 120,000 clones listed, around four fifths are singletons. The count of this clone is one. V was clipped by 5 bases and J by 7 bases, with 11 bases between them. There are 13 residues in the CDR3. Germline V lookup: CDR1 SGHVS, CDR2 FQNEAQ. The TCR originated in a man at least 80 years old with active or convalescent COVID-19. The chain employs TRBV7-8 and TRBJ1-4; D is unclear. The source material was peripheral blood. This CDR3 is CASSLGVGEKLFF. CDR3 in DNA: TGTGCCAGCAGCCTTGGAGTGGGTGAAAAACTGTTTTTT.